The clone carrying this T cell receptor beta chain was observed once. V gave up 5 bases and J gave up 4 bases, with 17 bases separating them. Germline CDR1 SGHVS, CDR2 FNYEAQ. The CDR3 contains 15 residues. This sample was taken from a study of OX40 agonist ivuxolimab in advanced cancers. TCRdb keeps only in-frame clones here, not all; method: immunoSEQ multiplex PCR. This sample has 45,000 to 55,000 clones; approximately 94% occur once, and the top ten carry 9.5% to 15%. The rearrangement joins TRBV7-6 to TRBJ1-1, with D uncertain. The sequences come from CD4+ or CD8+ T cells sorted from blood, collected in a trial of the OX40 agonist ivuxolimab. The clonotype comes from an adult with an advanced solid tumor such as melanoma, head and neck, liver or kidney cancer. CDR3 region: CASSMHETLGTEAFF. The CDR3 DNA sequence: TGTGCCAGCAGCATGCACGAAACCCTGGGCACTGAAGCTTTCTTT.